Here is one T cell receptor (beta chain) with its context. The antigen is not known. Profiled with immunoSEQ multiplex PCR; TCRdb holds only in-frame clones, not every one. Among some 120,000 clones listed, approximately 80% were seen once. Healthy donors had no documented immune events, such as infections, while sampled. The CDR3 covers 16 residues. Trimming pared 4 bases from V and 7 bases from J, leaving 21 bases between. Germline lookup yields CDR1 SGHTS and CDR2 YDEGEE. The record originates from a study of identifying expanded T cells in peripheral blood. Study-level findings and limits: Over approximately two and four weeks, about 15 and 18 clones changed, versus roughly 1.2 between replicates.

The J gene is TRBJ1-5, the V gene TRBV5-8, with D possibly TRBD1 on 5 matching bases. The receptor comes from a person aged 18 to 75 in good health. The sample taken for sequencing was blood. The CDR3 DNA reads TGTGCCAGCAGCCAATTGACAGACCGAGGCCAACAGCCCCAGCATTTT. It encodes CASSQLTDRGQQPQHF.